This TCR beta chain derives from a study of blood T cell repertoires in COVID-19. Across fewer than 25 US areas, participants ranged in age from roughly 18 to 95 years. This clone was seen only once. CDR3 size: 12 residues. Germline V CDR1 and CDR2: SGHAT, FQNNGV. V dropped 2 bases and J dropped 7 bases, with 7 bases sitting between them. The table came from immunoSEQ multiplex PCR; TCRdb's copy has only in-frame clones and leaves some out. Of approximately 160,000 clones listed, approximately 80% are singletons. V gene TRBV11-2 combines with J gene TRBJ2-3; the D gene is possibly TRBD2 (5 bases). Sequenced material: PBMCs or T cells enriched from blood (not recorded which). The receptor comes from a man aged 35 to 55 who had recovered from COVID-19. The CDR3 loop reads CASSLIANTQYF. CDR3 nucleotide sequence: TGTGCCAGCAGCTTAATAGCGAATACGCAGTATTTT.